This TCR beta chain was retrieved from a study of T cells expressing NK-cell markers. Turning to the study itself: Sorted CD3+CD56+NKG2C+, CD3+CD56+NKG2C- and CD3+CD56-NKG2C+ T-cell subsets were beta-chain profiled. Within the sequenced cohort of eight donors, seven exhibited HCMV seropositivity and one was seronegative.

As concerns this clonotype: Its antigen is still unknown.

This CDR3 is 11 amino acids long. Germline CDR1 reads GTSNPN; CDR2 reads SVGIG (reference sequence). TCRdb re-called the 5' RACE reads; every CDR3 protein appears as one record, without DNA. Recorded for this sample: about 540,000 distinct CDR3 sequences. Study results and limitations: In a handful of donors, dominant clonotypes made up about 25-65% of CD3+CD56-NKG2C+ cells. In roughly 6 donors, dominant CD3+CD56+NKG2C+ clones formed about 1.0-8% of CD8+ cells.

This sequence originates from a man aged 18 to 29 in good health. The sequenced sample consisted of blood T cells: a sorted CD56 or NKG2C T cell subset, CD4+ or CD8+ T cells, or bulk PBMC T cells (not recorded which). The chain couples TRBV30 to TRBJ2-7; TCRdb outputs TRBD1, but without DNA this stays unchecked. The CDR3 is CAWSAGDEQYF.